This T cell receptor (beta chain) was captured by sequencing in a study of blood T cell repertoires in COVID-19. Study details: Collection of acute and convalescent COVID-19 samples took place in the United States, Italy and Spain.

Cohort allocation depended upon clinical history that participants reported. This clone came up a few times. Here immunoSEQ multiplex PCR was the method, and the copy in TCRdb shows in-frame clones only, minus some. The table includes fewer than 500,000 clones, roughly 90% detected once. CDR1 and CDR2 (germline): LNHDA, SQIVND (reference sequence). CDR3 length equals 13 residues. V gave up 0 bases and J gave up 6 bases, with 5 bases separating them. The sequence came from a woman in her 30s with acute COVID-19. Sequenced sample: PBMCs or T cells enriched from blood (not recorded which). V and J are TRBV19 and TRBJ2-2; D call uncertain. The CDR3 nucleotides read TGTGCCAGTAGTATAGATATCGCCGGGGAGCTGTTTTTT. Protein product: CASSIDIAGELFF.